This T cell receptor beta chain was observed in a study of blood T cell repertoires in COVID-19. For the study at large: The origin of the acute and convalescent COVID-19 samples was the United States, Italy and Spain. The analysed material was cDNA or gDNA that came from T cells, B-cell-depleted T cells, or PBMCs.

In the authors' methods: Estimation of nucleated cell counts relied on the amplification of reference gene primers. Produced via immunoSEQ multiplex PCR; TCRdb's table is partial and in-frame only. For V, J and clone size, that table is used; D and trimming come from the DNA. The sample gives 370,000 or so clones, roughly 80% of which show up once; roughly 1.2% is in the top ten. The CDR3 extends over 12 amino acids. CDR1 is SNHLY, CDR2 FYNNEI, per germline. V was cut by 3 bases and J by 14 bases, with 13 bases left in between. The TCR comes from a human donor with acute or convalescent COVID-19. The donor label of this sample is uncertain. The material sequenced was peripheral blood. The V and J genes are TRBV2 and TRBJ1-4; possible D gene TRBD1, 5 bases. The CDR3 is CASSDTGGRLFF. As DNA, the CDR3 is TGTGCCAGCAGTGACACTGGGGGGAGGCTGTTTTTT.